This T cell receptor beta chain was profiled in a study of T cell responses to AZD1222 COVID-19 vaccine. Background on the study: It was second doses at about 4 or about 12 weeks that were pooled. Study-wide results and limits: Rises in breadth and depth of Spike-specific TCRs came after two AZD1222 doses. CD4 TCRs covered the whole spike, strongest at regions 160-218 and 743-854.

In the case of this clone: Its cognate antigen is unknown.

Produced via immunoSEQ multiplex PCR; TCRdb's table is partial and in-frame only. The sample holds about 150,000 clones, around 90% seen once. The V gene lost 3 bases and the J gene lost 4 bases, with 16 bases spanning the gap. CDR1 GTSNPN and CDR2 SVGIG come from the germline V gene (reference sequence). This CDR3 is built from 15 residues. This TCR was sampled from an adult in good health. The starting material was peripheral blood, obtained on day 0 of AZD1222 vaccination. V gene TRBV30 combines with J gene TRBJ1-3; D not resolved. The CDR3 protein is CAWSVGERGGNTIYF. CDR3 sequence (DNA): TGTGCCTGGAGCGTCGGCGAGAGAGGAGGAAACACCATATATTTT. The variable domain in full, with the rest retrieved from reference TRBV30 and TRBJ1-3, is SQTIHQWPATLVQPVGSPLSLECTVEGTSNPNLYWYRQAAGRGLQLLFYSVGIGQISSEVPQNLSASRPQDRQFILSSKKLLLSDSGFYLCAWSVGERGGNTIYFGEGSWLTVV.